These T cell receptor beta chains were read from a single sample in a study of OX40 agonist ivuxolimab in advanced cancers. Profiled with immunoSEQ multiplex PCR; TCRdb holds only in-frame clones, not every one. Among some 50,000 clones listed, approximately 86% were seen once. The input for sequencing was CD4+ or CD8+ T cells sorted from blood, taken in a trial of the OX40 agonist ivuxolimab. The origin of the receptors is an adult with an advanced solid tumor such as melanoma, head and neck, liver or kidney cancer. Both conserved end residues are part of each CDR3. D genes are given only for firm matches. Size is stated for part of the rows, as once, few or many counts, or as a class when the clone is expanded.

v_gene,j_gene,abundance,d_gene,CDR3aa,CDR3nt
TRBV19,TRBJ2-7,-,TRBD1,CASSPRTGGGEQYF,TGTGCCAGTAGTCCGAGGACAGGGGGCGGGGAGCAGTACTTC
TRBV6-6,TRBJ2-7,-,TRBD1,CASTGPDRDYEQYF,TGTGCCAGCACCGGCCCGGACAGGGACTACGAGCAGTACTTC
TRBV29-1,TRBJ1-2,-,-,CSVSPGTDYGYTF,TGCAGCGTTTCCCCCGGGACGGACTATGGCTACACCTTC
TRBV27,TRBJ2-7,-,-,CASSSPLVYEQYF,TGTGCCAGCAGCTCGCCCTTAGTCTACGAGCAGTACTTC
TRBV18,TRBJ2-1,-,TRBD2,CASSPGGGSYNEQFF,TGTGCCAGCTCACCAGGCGGGGGATCATACAATGAGCAGTTCTTC
TRBV10-3,TRBJ2-2,-,-,CAISEDWAYTGELFF,TGTGCCATCAGTGAGGACTGGGCTTACACCGGGGAGCTGTTTTTT
TRBV7-9,TRBJ2-2,-,TRBD1,CASSSGQPNTGELFF,TGTGCCAGCAGCTCGGGACAGCCGAACACCGGGGAGCTGTTTTTT
TRBV5-1,TRBJ2-7,-,-,CASSLGGDSYEQYF,TGCGCCAGCAGCTTGGGGGGTGACTCCTACGAGCAGTACTTC
TRBV29-1,TRBJ2-1,-,-,CSDLPLASTNEQFF,TGCAGCGATTTGCCGCTAGCGTCCACAAATGAGCAGTTCTTC
TRBV5-1,TRBJ2-7,-,TRBD2,CASSYQAGAAYEQYF,TGCGCCAGCAGCTACCAAGCGGGAGCCGCCTACGAGCAGTACTTC
TRBV18,TRBJ2-5,-,-,CASSPQSLETQYF,TGTGCCAGCTCACCACAATCGTTGGAGACCCAGTACTTC
TRBV10-1,TRBJ1-1,-,-,CASSLSRGGLTEAFF,TGCGCCAGCAGCCTATCCAGGGGTGGCTTGACTGAAGCTTTCTTT
TRBV5-1,TRBJ2-7,-,TRBD1,CASSLAGTEYYEQYF,TGCGCCAGCAGCTTGGCCGGGACAGAGTATTACGAGCAGTACTTC
TRBV11-2,TRBJ2-5,once,-,CASSGTPLTETQYF,TGTGCCAGCAGCGGAACCCCCCTTACGGAGACCCAGTACTTC
TRBV7-9,TRBJ2-7,-,-,CASSLGGGEQYF,TGTGCCAGCAGCTTGGGTGGGGGCGAGCAGTACTTC
TRBV7-9,TRBJ2-3,-,-,CASSLRSGVADTQYF,TGTGCCAGCAGCTTAAGGTCAGGGGTCGCAGATACGCAGTATTTT
TRBV19,TRBJ2-3,few,-,CASSMSLPDTQYF,TGTGCCAGTAGTATGAGCCTCCCAGATACGCAGTATTTT
TRBV4-1,TRBJ2-2,-,TRBD2,CASSPRRGGRNTGELFF,TGCGCCAGCAGCCCCCGACGCGGGGGTAGGAACACCGGGGAGCTGTTTTTT
TRBV27,TRBJ1-1,once,TRBD1,CASNPNRDRGRSAEAFF,TGTGCCAGCAATCCTAACCGGGACAGGGGGCGCAGCGCTGAAGCTTTCTTT
TRBV11-3,TRBJ2-7,-,-,CASSLNSLSYEQYF,TGTGCCAGCAGCTTGAATAGCCTCTCCTACGAGCAGTACTTC
TRBV13,TRBJ1-1,-,-,CASSLSTEAFF,TGTGCCAGCAGCTTATCCACTGAAGCTTTCTTT
TRBV6-1,TRBJ1-1,-,-,CASSETGFTEAFF,TGTGCCAGCAGTGAAACAGGGTTCACTGAAGCTTTCTTT
TRBV30,TRBJ2-7,-,-,CAWNRRSYEQYF,TGTGCCTGGAACCGTCGTTCCTACGAGCAGTACTTC
TRBV27,TRBJ2-2,-,-,CASSSLRATGWAGELFF,TGTGCCAGCAGTTCCCTCCGGGCCACAGGTTGGGCCGGGGAGCTGTTTTTT
TRBV11-3,TRBJ2-7,-,-,CASSLGGQEEDEQYF,TGTGCCAGCAGCTTGGGGGGCCAGGAAGAGGACGAGCAGTACTTC
TRBV30,TRBJ2-3,-,-,CACTGKGTDTQYF,TGTGCCTGCACAGGGAAAGGCACAGATACGCAGTATTTT
TRBV28,TRBJ1-5,few,-,CATARIRGNQPQHF,TGTGCCACCGCGAGGATCCGGGGCAATCAGCCCCAGCATTTT
TRBV4-2,TRBJ2-2,few,TRBD2,CASSQLAGDTGELFF,TGTGCCAGCAGCCAACTAGCGGGAGACACCGGGGAGCTGTTTTTT
TRBV5-4,TRBJ2-5,-,-,CASSFSPSVRETQYF,TGTGCCAGCAGCTTTTCCCCTAGCGTCAGGGAGACCCAGTACTTC
TRBV7-2,TRBJ2-1,-,TRBD1,CASSLKDREINEQFF,TGTGCCAGCAGCTTAAAAGACAGGGAAATCAATGAGCAGTTCTTC
TRBV7-9,TRBJ2-1,-,TRBD2,CASSFRAGGFPYNEQFF,TGTGCCAGCAGCTTCCGAGCGGGAGGGTTTCCTTACAATGAGCAGTTCTTC
TRBV6-1,TRBJ2-1,-,-,CASCRQDPSYNEQFF,TGTGCCAGCTGCAGACAGGACCCTTCCTACAATGAGCAGTTCTTC
TRBV28,TRBJ1-2,-,TRBD1,CASSRTGNYGYTF,TGTGCCAGCAGTCGGACAGGGAACTATGGCTACACCTTC
TRBV5-1,TRBJ2-3,-,-,CASSLQALFTDTQYF,TGCGCCAGCAGCTTGCAGGCCCTTTTCACAGATACGCAGTATTTT
TRBV7-9,TRBJ1-1,few,-,CASSPPVRLGTEAFF,TGTGCCAGCAGCCCCCCGGTAAGGCTAGGGACTGAAGCTTTCTTT
TRBV11-3,TRBJ2-1,once,-,CASSWQAYNEQFF,TGTGCCAGCAGCTGGCAGGCCTACAATGAGCAGTTCTTC
TRBV19,TRBJ1-6,-,TRBD1,CASSIRGQPSPLHF,TGTGCCAGTAGTATTCGGGGACAGCCTTCACCCCTCCACTTT
TRBV4-1,TRBJ2-3,-,TRBD1,CASSPYGTGVADTQYF,TGCGCCAGCAGCCCGTACGGGACAGGGGTAGCAGATACGCAGTATTTT
TRBV28,TRBJ1-5,-,-,CASSFPLRGFNQPQHF,TGTGCCAGCAGTTTTCCTTTGCGCGGATTCAATCAGCCCCAGCATTTT
TRBV15,TRBJ1-6,once,TRBD1,CATSPILGTGGLNSPLHF,TGTGCCACCAGCCCTATCCTCGGGACAGGGGGTTTGAATTCACCCCTCCACTTT
TRBV7-7,TRBJ2-1,-,-,CASSLDFRGRGNEQFF,TGTGCTAGCAGCTTAGACTTCAGGGGTCGAGGCAATGAGCAGTTCTTC
TRBV30,TRBJ1-3,few,-,CAWSGGGGTGNTIYF,TGTGCCTGGAGTGGGGGGGGAGGCACTGGAAACACCATATATTTT
TRBV11-1,TRBJ2-4,-,-,CASSSSGRNIQYF,TGTGCCAGCAGCTCATCGGGGAGAAACATTCAGTACTTC
TRBV7-8,TRBJ1-1,-,TRBD1,CASSLQGAMNTEAFF,TGTGCCAGCAGCCTCCAGGGGGCAATGAACACTGAAGCTTTCTTT
TRBV14,TRBJ1-1,many,TRBD1,CASSQELDRGPLGTEAFF,TGTGCCAGCAGCCAAGAGCTGGACAGGGGTCCTCTGGGCACTGAAGCTTTCTTT
TRBV7-8,TRBJ1-5,few,-,CASSLDSGQPQHF,TGTGCCAGCAGCTTAGACTCGGGACAGCCCCAGCATTTT
TRBV29-1,TRBJ2-3,once,TRBD1,CSVGQGGDTQYF,TGCAGCGTGGGACAGGGTGGAGATACGCAGTATTTT
TRBV28,TRBJ2-3,-,TRBD2,CASSEGTSGGATDTQYF,TGTGCCAGCAGTGAAGGGACTAGCGGAGGGGCCACAGATACGCAGTATTTT
TRBV5-1,TRBJ1-1,-,-,CASSPGRGPRNTEAFF,TGCGCCAGCAGCCCGGGGCGGGGCCCGAGAAACACTGAAGCTTTCTTT
TRBV9,TRBJ2-1,-,-,CASSAPPRESEQFF,TGTGCCAGCAGCGCCCCTCCCAGAGAAAGTGAGCAGTTCTTC
TRBV10-2,TRBJ2-5,-,-,CASSVLTEETQYF,TGCGCCAGCAGCGTTTTAACAGAAGAGACCCAGTACTTC
TRBV20-1,TRBJ2-3,-,-,CSGQDKDTQYF,TGCAGTGGGCAGGACAAAGATACGCAGTATTTT
TRBV10-3,TRBJ2-7,-,-,CAISDPSQGLAEQYF,TGTGCCATCAGTGACCCCAGTCAGGGTTTAGCCGAGCAGTACTTC